Listed below are T cell receptor beta chains from one sample, sequenced in a study of blood T cell repertoires in COVID-19. Profiling relied on immunoSEQ multiplex PCR, and the TCRdb table lists in-frame clones only, not all of them. This sample carries approximately 270,000 clones, 70% to 90% of them seen once, and the ten largest clones take approximately 2%. The sequencing sample was made of PBMCs or T cells enriched from blood (not recorded which). Receptor source: a woman in her forties or fifties who had recovered from COVID-19. The CDR3 runs from the conserved cysteine through the conserved F or W.

J gene: TRBJ2-1; V gene: TRBV7-3; CDR3 protein: CASSFKAGGTYNEQFF
J gene: TRBJ1-1; V gene: TRBV28; CDR3 protein: CASSYPTGAAGNTEAFF
J gene: TRBJ1-5; V gene: TRBV10-3; CDR3 protein: CAINDGLLQPQHF
J gene: TRBJ1-2; V gene: TRBV4-1; CDR3 protein: CASSQDRGQLGIF
J gene: TRBJ1-1; V gene: TRBV7-8; CDR3 protein: CASSTGTGLNTEAFF
J gene: TRBJ1-5; V gene: TRBV12-3/TRBV12-4; CDR3 protein: CASSFRGEPQHF
J gene: TRBJ1-2; V gene: TRBV2; CDR3 protein: CASSGEGSYGYTF
J gene: TRBJ2-1; V gene: TRBV27; CDR3 protein: CASSLTDPRHFDEQFF
J gene: TRBJ2-3; V gene: TRBV27; CDR3 protein: CASSPDREGVRNTQYF
J gene: TRBJ2-1; V gene: TRBV11-3; CDR3 protein: CASSLESGIMNEQFF
J gene: TRBJ2-7; V gene: TRBV7-9; CDR3 protein: CASSLTGGVYEQYF